This record looks at one TCR beta chain sequence and its context. Its matching antigen is unknown. The deep-level immunoSEQ assay was used. TCRdb's table, derived via immunoSEQ multiplex PCR, lists solely in-frame clones and lacks some. The repertoire holds about 1.1 million clones, with approximately 80% as singletons. The sample is drawn from a study of shared clonotypes between healthy human individuals. Study as a whole: The donor pool was made up of a couple of women and a few men aged 18 to 49. General study results and limits: The study sampled only blood, and tissue repertoires likely differ. Larger richness was generally estimated for naive than memory subsets.

This TCR was recovered from a man aged 18 to 30 in good health. Some clones in this sample may be carry-over from other donors' samples. The sample was memory CD4+ T cells from PBMCs. As to subset: CD45RA-negative fraction.

This CDR3 reads CSVAGQGLYGYTF. The CDR3 DNA reads TGCAGCGTCGCCGGACAGGGGCTCTATGGCTACACCTTC. The chain is built from TRBV29-1 and TRBJ1-2, with 9 bases fitting TRBD1. Looked up from germline, CDR1 is SQVTM and CDR2 is ANQGSEA. This CDR3 has 13 residues. The ends lost 6 bases at V and 4 bases at J; junction bases unmatched: 6. The entire variable domain, with the rest obtained from reference TRBV29-1 and TRBJ1-2, is as follows: SAVISQKPSRDICQRGTSLTIQCQVDSQVTMMFWYRQQPGQSLTLIATANQGSEATYESGFVIDKFPISRPNLTFSTLTVSNMSPEDSSIYLCSVAGQGLYGYTFGSGTRLTVV.